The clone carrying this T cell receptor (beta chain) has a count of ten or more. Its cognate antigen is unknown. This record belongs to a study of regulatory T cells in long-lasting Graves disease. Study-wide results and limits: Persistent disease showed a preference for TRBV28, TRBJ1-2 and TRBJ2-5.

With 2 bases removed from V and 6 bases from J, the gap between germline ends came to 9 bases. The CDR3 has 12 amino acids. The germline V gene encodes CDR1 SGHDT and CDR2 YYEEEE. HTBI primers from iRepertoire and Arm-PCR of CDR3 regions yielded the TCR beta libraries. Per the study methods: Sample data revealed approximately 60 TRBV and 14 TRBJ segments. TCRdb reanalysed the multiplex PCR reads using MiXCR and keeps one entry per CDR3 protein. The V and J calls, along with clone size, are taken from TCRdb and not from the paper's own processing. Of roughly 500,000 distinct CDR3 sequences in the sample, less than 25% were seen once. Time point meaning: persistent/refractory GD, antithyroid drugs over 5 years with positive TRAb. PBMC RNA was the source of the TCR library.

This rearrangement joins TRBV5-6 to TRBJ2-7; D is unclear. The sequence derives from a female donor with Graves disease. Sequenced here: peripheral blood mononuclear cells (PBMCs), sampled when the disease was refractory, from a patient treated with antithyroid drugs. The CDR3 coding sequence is TGTGCCAGCAGCTTAAATCTTGGCGAGCAGTACTTC. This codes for CASSLNLGEQYF.